These 13 T cell receptor beta chains were all obtained from the same sample, sequenced in a study of cytomegalovirus exposure and HLA in healthy donors. It was with 60 Vbeta and 13 Jbeta primers that the PCR ran. This table comes from immunoSEQ multiplex PCR, and its TCRdb copy is limited to in-frame clones, with some not included. The sample records under 200,000 clones, less than 90% being singletons. The sample comprised PBMCs. The receptor set was obtained from a man aged 25 to 40 in good health and CMV-seronegative.

V and J are TRBV27 and TRBJ2-7, with TRBD1 as a possible D gene (5 bases). Looked up from germline, CDR1 is MNHEY and CDR2 is SMNVEV (reference sequence). Trimming stripped 7 bases from V and 4 bases from J, with 17 bases between. This CDR3 is built from 14 residues. The CDR3 DNA follows: TGTGCCAGCAAGGGGAAAGACACAGGATACGAGCAGTACTTC. Residues: CASKGKDTGYEQYF.

V and J are TRBV28 and TRBJ1-2, with a weak D call TRBD1 (6 bases). Germline V CDR1 and CDR2: MDHEN, SYDVKM. V gave up 5 bases and J gave up 4 bases, with 17 bases separating them. The CDR3 totals 15 residues. The CDR3 DNA sequence: TGTGCCAGCAGTACCCCCGAGGGGGTACGCTATGGCTACACCTTC. It is translated as CASSTPEGVRYGYTF.

The chain uses TRBV10-3 and TRBJ2-7; 7 bases map to TRBD1. V lost 2 bases and J lost 2; bases outside the gene matches: 6. This CDR3 is built from 15 residues. Germline V gene sequence: CDR1 ENHRY, CDR2 SYGVKD. The CDR3 loop reads CAISEGTQGPYEQYF. CDR3 bases: TGTGCCATCAGTGAGGGGACACAGGGGCCCTACGAGCAGTACTTC.

The V gene is TRBV2, the J gene TRBJ2-1; TRBD2 matches 12 bases. This CDR3 has 15 amino acids. The trim removed 3 bases at V and 7 bases at J, leaving 4 bases unmatched. The germline gives CDR1 SNHLY, CDR2 FYNNEI. The CDR3: CASSEASGGANEQFF. CDR3 bases: TGTGCCAGCAGTGAGGCTAGCGGGGGGGCGAATGAGCAGTTCTTC.

CDR3 amino acids: CASSSLGLGASGGPMTYEQYF. The CDR3 nucleotides read TGTGCCAGCAGTTCCCTGGGCCTGGGGGCTAGCGGGGGGCCAATGACCTACGAGCAGTACTTC. The chain carries TRBV27 and TRBJ2-7; 11 positions match TRBD2. CDR3 length: 21 amino acids. J gave up 2 bases and V 4 bases, and 22 bases lay outside the gene matches. The germline gives CDR1 MNHEY, CDR2 SMNVEV (reference sequence).

This clone was seen once. The gene calls are TRBV5-1 and TRBJ2-3, with 9 bases identical to TRBD1. This CDR3 comprises 14 residues. The V segment lost 2 bases and the J segment 5 bases; nucleotides outside the gene matches: 3. The germline V gene has CDR1 SGHRS and CDR2 YFSETQ. In DNA form, the CDR3 reads TGCGCCAGCAGCTTTGGGACAGGGCAAGATACGCAGTATTTT. Its translation is CASSFGTGQDTQYF. Full variable domain (rest looked up from reference TRBV5-1 and TRBJ2-3): KAGVTQTPRYLIKTRGQQVTLSCSPISGHRSVSWYQQTPGQGLQFLFEYFSETQRNKGNFPGRFSGRQFSNSRSEMNVSTLELGDSALYLCASSFGTGQDTQYFGPGTRLTVL.

This rearrangement joins TRBV6-5 to TRBJ2-2; TRBD2 agrees at 8 bases. Per the germline V gene, CDR1 is MNHEY and CDR2 is SVGAGI. The CDR3 length is 12 residues. The ends lost 6 bases at V and 6 bases at J; junction bases unmatched: 0. Written as DNA, the CDR3 is TGTGCCAGCAGGCGGGAGGCCGGGGAGCTGTTTTTT. Amino acid sequence: CASRREAGELFF.

V gene TRBV27 combines with J gene TRBJ1-6; TRBD1 matches at 8 bases. The junction had 11 bases not matched to a gene; V was cut back by 6 bases and J by 7 bases. The CDR3 runs 16 residues. Germline CDR1 and CDR2: MNHEY and SMNVEV (reference sequence). CDR3 sequence reads: CASSYTRGLMNSPLHF. CDR3 nucleotides: TGTGCCAGCAGCTATACCAGGGGGCTAATGAATTCACCCCTCCACTTT.

The chain uses TRBV18 and TRBJ1-2; 10 bases are shared with TRBD1. With V trimmed by 0 bases and J by 8 bases, 3 bases remained unmatched. Per germline, CDR1 KGHSH and CDR2 LQKENI. CDR3 size: 14 residues. CDR3 region: CASSPPGQGMGYTF. DNA of the CDR3: TGTGCCAGCTCACCACCGGGACAGGGGATGGGCTACACCTTC.

CDR3 DNA: TGTGCCATAACAGGGGGTGACTACAATGAGCAGTTCTTC. Translated, it gives CAITGGDYNEQFF. The chain is built from TRBV7-9 and TRBJ2-1, with 8 positions matching TRBD1. The length of the CDR3 is 13 residues. The ends lost 10 bases at V and 3 bases at J; junction bases unmatched: 5. CDR1 and CDR2 from the germline V gene are SEHNR and FQNEAQ (reference sequence).

J is TRBJ2-3 and V is TRBV11-2; 11 nucleotides agree with TRBD1. CDR1 is SGHAT and CDR2 is FQNNGV in the germline V gene. V dropped 5 bases and J dropped 3; count of bases not matched to a gene: 7. The CDR3 is 16 amino acids. This CDR3 reads CASSQTGTGGTDTQYF. The CDR3, as DNA: TGTGCCAGCAGCCAAACCGGGACAGGGGGGACAGATACGCAGTATTTT.

This clone has a single count. Germline and junction disagree at one end, which may indicate a read error. The CDR3 loop reads CSSSFLTGTETQYF. In DNA form, the CDR3 reads TGTTCCAGCAGCTTCCTAACAGGGACGGAGACCCAGTACTTC. This chain uses TRBV7-9 with TRBJ2-5; a possible D gene is TRBD1 (6 bases). The CDR3 is 14 amino acids. CDR1 SEHNR and CDR2 FQNEAQ come from the germline V gene (reference sequence).

The chain has TRBV6-1 and TRBJ1-1; D might be TRBD1 (6 bases). Looked up from germline, CDR1 is MNHNS and CDR2 is SASEGT. V was clipped by 6 bases and J by 1 base, with 9 bases between them. This CDR3 has 13 residues. The CDR3 region has the DNA TGTGCCAGCAGCAAGACAGGGAACACTGAAGCTTTCTTT. Translated, it gives CASSKTGNTEAFF.